The 7 T cell receptor beta chains below all came from one sample that was sequenced in a study of siplizumab effects on memory and regulatory T cells. TCRdb's table, derived via immunoSEQ multiplex PCR, lists solely in-frame clones and lacks some. The repertoire holds roughly 120,000 clones, with 92% as singletons. Sequencing was performed on CD4+ T cells sorted from blood. The receptors originated from a human donor in good health.

The chain combines TRBV6-1 with TRBJ2-3; D is ambiguous. Per germline, CDR1 MNHNS and CDR2 SASEGT. V dropped 7 bases and J dropped 1 base, with 12 bases sitting between them. The CDR3 covers 14 residues. The CDR3 coding sequence is TGTGCCAGCATTATCAGTTGGGGCACAGATACGCAGTATTTT. As protein: CASIISWGTDTQYF.

The V gene is TRBV21-1, the J gene TRBJ1-5. TRBV21-1 is recorded as a pseudogene. This CDR3 has 17 amino acids. The CDR3: CASSKVGGGRSNQPQHF. The CDR3 DNA sequence: TGTGCCAGCAGCAAAGTGGGAGGGGGCCGGAGCAATCAGCCCCAGCATTTT.

The chain carries TRBV9 and TRBJ2-3, with D possibly matching TRBD1 (6 bases). Germline assignment: CDR1 SGDLS and CDR2 YYNGEE. This CDR3 has 16 residues. V gave up 3 bases and J gave up 1 base, with 15 bases separating them. The CDR3 here is CASSAIPGAGTDTQYF. Written as DNA, the CDR3 is TGTGCCAGCAGCGCTATCCCAGGGGCTGGCACAGATACGCAGTATTTT.

The gene calls are TRBV6-5 and TRBJ1-1; TRBD1 aligns across 10 bases. V was clipped by 7 bases and J by 4 bases; unmatched bases: 6. This CDR3 is built from 14 residues. Germline V gene data show CDR1 as MNHEY and CDR2 as SVGAGI. CDR3 residues: CASTRQGARTEAFF. CDR3 in DNA: TGTGCCAGCACCCGACAGGGGGCGCGCACTGAAGCTTTCTTT.

This clone was recorded only once. This CDR3 reads CASSYGVFWVAEAFF. Written as DNA, the CDR3 is TGTGCCAGCAGTTACGGTGTTTTTTGGGTGGCTGAAGCTTTCTTT. The J gene is TRBJ1-1, the V gene TRBV6-6; D gene unclear. CDR1 and CDR2 from the germline V gene are MNHNY and SVGAGI (reference sequence). V was pared by 2 bases and J by 6 bases, with 16 bases between. This CDR3 is built from 15 residues.

The chain couples TRBV13 to TRBJ1-4, with a tentative D call TRBD1 (6 bases). V dropped 6 bases and J dropped 3 bases, with 11 bases sitting between them. This CDR3 has 14 amino acids. Germline CDR1 reads PRHDT; CDR2 reads FYEKMQ (reference sequence). The DNA for the CDR3 is TGTGCCAGCAGTCGGGGGCGCCCTAATGAAAAACTGTTTTTT. Translation gives CASSRGRPNEKLFF.

The V call is TRBV10-3, the J call TRBJ1-3, with D uncertain. The CDR3 is 15 amino acids. The germline V gene has CDR1 ENHRY and CDR2 SYGVKD. Trimming stripped 3 bases from V and 0 bases from J, with 9 bases between. Here the CDR3 DNA reads TGTGCCATCAGTGATTATGGAGGCTCTGGAAACACCATATATTTT. It encodes CAISDYGGSGNTIYF.